Listed below are T cell receptor beta chains from one sample, sequenced in a study of beta chain features in type 1 diabetes. The repertoire was sequenced with immunoSEQ multiplex PCR; TCRdb's copy has only in-frame clones and lacks some. The sample has fewer than 900,000 clones; roughly 16% are singletons. Material: naive CD4+ T cells from blood. The receptors originated from a young woman in good health. CDR3s include the opening cysteine and the closing phenylalanine or tryptophan. Each record gives: D gene, V gene, clone size, J gene, CDR3 protein, CDR3 DNA. A D gene is named only where the DNA matches it firmly. A clone size is listed for some rows: how often the clone was seen (once, few, many), or a class if it is expanded.

D gene: TRBD1
V gene: TRBV13
clone size: few
J gene: TRBJ2-3
CDR3 protein: CASSPRGTGGTDTQYF
CDR3 DNA: TGTGCCAGCAGCCCCCGGGGGACAGGGGGCACAGATACGCAGTATTTT

D gene: -
V gene: TRBV9
clone size: -
J gene: TRBJ2-2
CDR3 protein: CASSVLAGDTGELFF
CDR3 DNA: TGTGCCAGCAGCGTACTCGCGGGCGACACCGGGGAGCTGTTTTTT

D gene: -
V gene: TRBV9
clone size: few
J gene: TRBJ2-4
CDR3 protein: CASSANPSDKNIQYF
CDR3 DNA: TGTGCCAGCAGCGCTAACCCCTCGGACAAAAACATTCAGTACTTC

D gene: TRBD2
V gene: TRBV28
clone size: -
J gene: TRBJ2-5
CDR3 protein: CASSGTLGLAGGKETQYF
CDR3 DNA: TGTGCCAGCAGTGGGACACTGGGCCTAGCGGGTGGAAAAGAGACCCAGTACTTC

D gene: TRBD2
V gene: TRBV6-1
clone size: few
J gene: TRBJ2-2
CDR3 protein: CASSEQAGGNTGELFF
CDR3 DNA: TGTGCCAGCAGTGAACAAGCGGGAGGGAATACCGGGGAGCTGTTTTTT

D gene: -
V gene: TRBV29-1
clone size: -
J gene: TRBJ2-3
CDR3 protein: CSVEVAGADTQYF
CDR3 DNA: TGCAGCGTTGAAGTTGCAGGGGCAGATACGCAGTATTTT

D gene: TRBD1
V gene: TRBV7-8
clone size: few
J gene: TRBJ2-3
CDR3 protein: CASSLKTGRLDTQYF
CDR3 DNA: TGTGCCAGCAGCCTCAAGACAGGGCGGCTAGATACGCAGTATTTT

D gene: -
V gene: TRBV27
clone size: -
J gene: TRBJ1-4
CDR3 protein: CASSLKGGLFF
CDR3 DNA: TGTGCCAGCAGTTTAAAGGGCGGACTGTTTTTT

D gene: -
V gene: TRBV7-9
clone size: few
J gene: TRBJ1-1
CDR3 protein: CASQNSGGDEAFF
CDR3 DNA: TGTGCCAGCCAAAACTCCGGTGGGGATGAAGCTTTCTTT

D gene: -
V gene: TRBV28
clone size: -
J gene: TRBJ2-3
CDR3 protein: CASRESATDTQYF
CDR3 DNA: TGTGCCAGCAGGGAGTCTGCTACAGATACGCAGTATTTT

D gene: -
V gene: TRBV28
clone size: -
J gene: TRBJ1-5
CDR3 protein: CASSNSLQGNYQPQHF
CDR3 DNA: TGTGCCAGCAGTAATTCCCTTCAGGGGAACTATCAGCCCCAGCATTTT

D gene: -
V gene: TRBV5-4
clone size: -
J gene: TRBJ1-3
CDR3 protein: CASSLTHRAEGTSGNTIYF
CDR3 DNA: TGTGCCAGCAGCTTGACCCACAGGGCCGAGGGTACTTCTGGAAACACCATATATTTT

D gene: TRBD2
V gene: TRBV5-1
clone size: few
J gene: TRBJ2-1
CDR3 protein: CASSRGTSGDEQFF
CDR3 DNA: TGCGCCAGCAGCCGGGGGACTAGCGGTGATGAGCAGTTCTTC

D gene: TRBD2
V gene: TRBV5-1
clone size: few
J gene: TRBJ2-1
CDR3 protein: CASSPGGYNEQFF
CDR3 DNA: TGCGCCAGCAGCCCCGGGGGGTACAATGAGCAGTTCTTC

D gene: TRBD2
V gene: TRBV5-6
clone size: -
J gene: TRBJ2-1
CDR3 protein: CASSTGLAGVLSSYNEQFF
CDR3 DNA: TGTGCCAGCAGCACTGGACTAGCGGGAGTCCTAAGTTCCTACAATGAGCAGTTCTTC

D gene: TRBD1
V gene: TRBV9
clone size: -
J gene: TRBJ2-3
CDR3 protein: CASSITRTGSTDTQYF
CDR3 DNA: TGTGCCAGCAGCATAACGAGGACAGGTAGCACAGATACGCAGTATTTT

D gene: TRBD1
V gene: TRBV5-1
clone size: -
J gene: TRBJ2-5
CDR3 protein: CASRTGGLETQYF
CDR3 DNA: TGCGCCAGCAGGACAGGGGGCTTAGAGACCCAGTACTTC

D gene: TRBD2
V gene: TRBV4-1
clone size: -
J gene: TRBJ2-1
CDR3 protein: CASSLLAGVPNEQFF
CDR3 DNA: TGCGCCAGCAGCCTACTAGCGGGAGTCCCCAATGAGCAGTTCTTC

D gene: -
V gene: TRBV7-3
clone size: few
J gene: TRBJ2-5
CDR3 protein: CASSRGGFQETQYF
CDR3 DNA: TGTGCCAGCAGCCGTGGGGGGTTCCAAGAGACCCAGTACTTC

D gene: TRBD2
V gene: TRBV4-1
clone size: -
J gene: TRBJ2-5
CDR3 protein: CASSQETSGRARSETQYF
CDR3 DNA: TGCGCCAGCAGCCAAGAAACTAGCGGGAGGGCCCGGTCGGAGACCCAGTACTTC

D gene: TRBD2
V gene: TRBV2
clone size: few
J gene: TRBJ2-5
CDR3 protein: CASSSSGRRVETQYF
CDR3 DNA: TGTGCCAGCAGTTCTAGCGGGAGGAGGGTAGAGACCCAGTACTTC

D gene: -
V gene: TRBV6-5
clone size: few
J gene: TRBJ2-5
CDR3 protein: CASSLGRATVETQYF
CDR3 DNA: TGTGCCAGCAGTTTGGGGCGGGCTACGGTGGAGACCCAGTACTTC

D gene: TRBD2
V gene: TRBV7-2
clone size: -
J gene: TRBJ2-3
CDR3 protein: CASSLAGSGAATDTQYF
CDR3 DNA: TGTGCCAGCAGCTTAGCGGGGAGCGGGGCTGCTACAGATACGCAGTATTTT

D gene: -
V gene: TRBV29-1
clone size: few
J gene: TRBJ1-1
CDR3 protein: CSVVILNTEAFF
CDR3 DNA: TGCAGCGTTGTTATCCTGAACACTGAAGCTTTCTTT

D gene: -
V gene: TRBV5-1
clone size: -
J gene: TRBJ2-1
CDR3 protein: CASSLGQTYEHNEQFF
CDR3 DNA: TGCGCCAGCAGCTTAGGGCAAACTTACGAGCACAATGAGCAGTTCTTC

D gene: TRBD1
V gene: TRBV10-3
clone size: -
J gene: TRBJ2-7
CDR3 protein: CAISGQGPYEQYF
CDR3 DNA: TGTGCCATCAGTGGACAGGGTCCCTACGAGCAGTACTTC

D gene: TRBD2
V gene: TRBV23-1
clone size: many
J gene: TRBJ2-7
CDR3 protein: CASSHLTRDYYEQYF
CDR3 DNA: TGCGCCAGCAGTCATCTGACCAGGGACTATTACGAGCAGTACTTC

D gene: -
V gene: TRBV7-2
clone size: -
J gene: TRBJ2-7
CDR3 protein: CASSRDQTYEQYF
CDR3 DNA: TGTGCCAGCAGCCGGGACCAGACCTACGAGCAGTACTTC

D gene: -
V gene: TRBV2
clone size: -
J gene: TRBJ1-2
CDR3 protein: CASSDYGYTF
CDR3 DNA: TGTGCCAGCAGTGACTATGGCTACACCTTC

D gene: TRBD2
V gene: TRBV11-2
clone size: -
J gene: TRBJ2-1
CDR3 protein: CASRSTGLALYNEQFF
CDR3 DNA: TGTGCCAGCAGGTCCACGGGACTAGCGCTATACAATGAGCAGTTCTTC

D gene: -
V gene: TRBV7-6
clone size: few
J gene: TRBJ2-1
CDR3 protein: CASSLDQGYEQFF
CDR3 DNA: TGTGCCAGCAGCTTAGACCAGGGCTATGAGCAGTTCTTC

D gene: -
V gene: TRBV2
clone size: few
J gene: TRBJ2-6
CDR3 protein: CASSDRVLGANVLTF
CDR3 DNA: TGTGCCAGCAGTGACAGGGTACTGGGGGCCAACGTCCTGACTTTC

D gene: -
V gene: TRBV5-1
clone size: -
J gene: TRBJ2-3
CDR3 protein: CASSLGDNADTQYF
CDR3 DNA: TGCGCCAGCAGCTTGGGGGATAATGCAGATACGCAGTATTTT

D gene: TRBD2
V gene: TRBV9
clone size: once
J gene: TRBJ2-1
CDR3 protein: CASSVSITGGYNEQFF
CDR3 DNA: TGTGCCAGCAGCGTATCGATAACGGGAGGTTACAATGAGCAGTTCTTC

D gene: -
V gene: TRBV29-1
clone size: few
J gene: TRBJ2-7
CDR3 protein: CSGATPPYEQYF
CDR3 DNA: TGCAGCGGTGCCACCCCCCCTTACGAGCAGTACTTC

D gene: -
V gene: TRBV5-8
clone size: -
J gene: TRBJ2-3
CDR3 protein: CASSLVSQRIFTDTQYF
CDR3 DNA: TGTGCCAGCAGCTTGGTTTCGCAGAGAATATTCACAGATACGCAGTATTTT

D gene: TRBD1
V gene: TRBV29-1
clone size: -
J gene: TRBJ2-7
CDR3 protein: CSGGTGTGSYEQYF
CDR3 DNA: TGCAGCGGGGGGACAGGAACGGGTTCCTACGAGCAGTACTTC

D gene: -
V gene: TRBV18
clone size: -
J gene: TRBJ2-5
CDR3 protein: CASSPPSEGVKTQYF
CDR3 DNA: TGTGCCAGCTCACCTCCGTCGGAGGGGGTGAAGACCCAGTACTTC

D gene: -
V gene: TRBV7-2
clone size: -
J gene: TRBJ2-7
CDR3 protein: CASSSYGSFYEQYF
CDR3 DNA: TGTGCCAGCAGCTCGTATGGTTCCTTCTACGAGCAGTACTTC

D gene: -
V gene: TRBV19
clone size: few
J gene: TRBJ2-5
CDR3 protein: CASGSTRKETQYF
CDR3 DNA: TGTGCCAGTGGATCAACCAGAAAAGAGACCCAGTACTTC

D gene: TRBD1
V gene: TRBV5-4
clone size: few
J gene: TRBJ1-2
CDR3 protein: CASSLLNRGGYTF
CDR3 DNA: TGTGCCAGCAGCTTATTAAACAGGGGCGGCTACACCTTC